This TCR beta chain derives from a study of blood T cell repertoires in COVID-19. At the level of the study: Sites across the United States, Italy and Spain contributed samples from acute and convalescent COVID-19. PBMCs, B-cell-depleted T cells, or T cells were the source of the cDNA or gDNA that made up the material.

In the original workflow: It was from reference gene primer amplification that nucleated cell counts were estimated. Sequenced by immunoSEQ multiplex PCR; TCRdb stores in-frame clones only, minus some. The DNA gave D and trimming, while V, J and clone size come from that table. The repertoire holds a few hundred thousand clones, with roughly four fifths as singletons. On this clone: Within the sample, other DNA sequences also encode this same CDR3.

Germline loops: CDR1 SGHDT, CDR2 YYEEEE. The J segment lost 7 bases and the V segment lost 4 bases, leaving 2 bases of the junction unmatched. The CDR3 consists of 14 residues. Sequenced: peripheral blood. This clonotype originated in a human donor with acute or convalescent COVID-19. The donor label of this sample is uncertain. The chain joins TRBV5-6 to TRBJ1-6; 10 bases map to TRBD1. CDR3 region: CASSPDRGNSPLHF. The CDR3 coding sequence is TGTGCCAGCAGCCCGGACAGGGGGAATTCACCCCTCCACTTT.